The rows below give T cell receptor beta chains drawn from one sample of a study of blood T cells in healthy people across ages. Using its own MiXCR run on the 5' RACE reads, TCRdb lists one record per CDR3 protein. The sample includes roughly 2 million distinct CDR3 sequences, roughly 49% of them seen just once. The sample was blood. The source is a woman in her thirties or forties in good health. CDR3s include the opening cysteine and the closing phenylalanine or tryptophan. A D gene is named only where the DNA matches it firmly. Clone size, where shown, is once, few, many, or a class for clones that have expanded.

d_call,v_call,clone_size,j_call,cdr3_nt,cdr3_aa
TRBD1,TRBV7-9,few,TRBJ1-6,TGTGCCAGCAGCGTCTCTGGGACAGTGAATAATTCACCCCTCCACTTT,CASSVSGTVNNSPLHF
-,TRBV20-1,-,TRBJ2-5,TGCAGTGCTCCGGACAGGTCGGGAGAGCAGTACTTC,CSAPDRSGEQYF
TRBD1,TRBV11-2,-,TRBJ1-2,TGTGCCAGCAGCTTAGGGACAGGGTCTGGTGGCTACACCTTC,CASSLGTGSGGYTF
TRBD1,TRBV3-1,-,TRBJ2-1,TGTGCCAGCTTAGTAGACAGGGACCCCTACAATGAGCAGTTCTTC,CASLVDRDPYNEQFF
-,TRBV27,few,TRBJ2-1,TGTGCCAGCAGTCCCCGAGGAGGGTTGGGCAATGAGCAGTTCTTC,CASSPRGGLGNEQFF
TRBD2,TRBV6-1,-,TRBJ2-7,TGTGCCAGTCGGCGGGAGAGCAGGATAGGCTCCTACGAGCAGTACTTC,CASRRESRIGSYEQYF
-,TRBV20-1,few,TRBJ1-5,TGCAGTGCTAGAGATATAGGGGGTTTTGATCAGCCCCAGCATTTT,CSARDIGGFDQPQHF
TRBD1,TRBV20-1,-,TRBJ1-2,TGCAGTGCTAGAACGGGACAGGGCGGCTATGGCTACACCTTC,CSARTGQGGYGYTF
TRBD1,TRBV4-2,few,TRBJ1-2,TGTGCCAGCAGCCCCCTTTGGGACAGGGGGCTCTCTAACTATGGCTACACCTTC,CASSPLWDRGLSNYGYTF
-,TRBV27,-,TRBJ1-5,TGTGCCAGCAGTCCGTCGATGAAAGGGGGACACCATAGCAATCAGCCCCAGCATTTT,CASSPSMKGGHHSNQPQHF
-,TRBV10-3,few,TRBJ2-6,TGTGCCATCAGAGGGGTCGACTCTGGGGCCAACGTCCTGACTTTC,CAIRGVDSGANVLTF
-,TRBV27,few,TRBJ2-5,TGTGCCAGCAGTTTTGGGGGGCGCTGGGAGACCCAGTACTTC,CASSFGGRWETQYF
-,TRBV7-2,-,TRBJ2-5,TGTGCCAGCAGCTACCCCCCCGGGACCAAGGGAGAGACCCAGTACTTC,CASSYPPGTKGETQYF
-,TRBV7-2,few,TRBJ2-3,TGTGCCAGCAGCCAGGGGTTCGAAACAGATACGCAGTATTTT,CASSQGFETDTQYF
-,TRBV7-2,-,TRBJ2-1,TGTGCCAGCAGCTTAAGCGACAGCCCCTACAATGAGCAGTTCTTC,CASSLSDSPYNEQFF
-,TRBV28,-,TRBJ1-1,TGTGCCAGCAGCGAGCTTGACGGCACCATGAACACTGAAGCTTTCTTT,CASSELDGTMNTEAFF
-,TRBV7-2,-,TRBJ2-5,TGTGCCAGCAGCTTAGAAGCGTACTCCTACGGGCAGTACTTC,CASSLEAYSYGQYF
-,TRBV7-2,-,TRBJ2-3,TGTGCCAGCGACCCGCTGGGCGGGGCGACAGATACGCAGTATTTT,CASDPLGGATDTQYF
-,TRBV6-5,-,TRBJ1-6,TGTGCCAGCAGTTACTATCGACGGGGCATGGTGGATTCACCCCTCCACTTT,CASSYYRRGMVDSPLHF
TRBD2,TRBV6-6,-,TRBJ2-5,TGTGCCAGCAGTTACGGCGGGGGGGCCTCAGAGACCCAGTACTTC,CASSYGGGASETQYF
-,TRBV27,-,TRBJ2-1,TGTGCCAGCAGTTTAGTCAATTTGGGGATTGGCGGGGTGGCCAATGAGCAGTTCTTC,CASSLVNLGIGGVANEQFF
-,TRBV6-2/TRBV6-3,few,TRBJ2-5,TGTGCCAGCAGTTTCGTTAGGCTTTTCACCGGCGGGACCCAGTACTTC,CASSFVRLFTGGTQYF
-,TRBV20-1,few,TRBJ2-5,TGCAGTGCTAGGATGGAGGGGCAAGAGACCCAGTACTTC,CSARMEGQETQYF
-,TRBV15,few,TRBJ2-3,TGTGCCGCCAGGGGTGGGGAACTCACAGATACGCAGTATTTT,CAARGGELTDTQYF
-,TRBV28,-,TRBJ1-2,TGTACCAGCAGTTTAAATCCGGAAACTCCTAACTATGGCTACACCTTC,CTSSLNPETPNYGYTF
-,TRBV7-9,-,TRBJ2-7,TGTGCCAGCAGCTCCCTCTCCAGGGAGGTTAAGCAGTACTTC,CASSSLSREVKQYF
-,TRBV7-2,-,TRBJ2-5,TGTGCCAGCAGCCCAGTGGGGGGGCGGGGAAACCTCTACGAGCAGTACTTT,CASSPVGGRGNLYEQYF
TRBD2,TRBV12-3/TRBV12-4,-,TRBJ2-7,TGTGCCAGCAGTTTTAGCGGGGGGCACAATGAGCAGTACTTC,CASSFSGGHNEQYF
-,TRBV20-1,-,TRBJ2-1,TGCAGTGCTACCGCCATGTTGGACAATGAGCAGTTCTTC,CSATAMLDNEQFF
TRBD1,TRBV2,-,TRBJ2-5,TGTGCCAGCAGTGTTGACAGGGACAAAGAGACCCAGTACTTC,CASSVDRDKETQYF
TRBD2,TRBV7-9,-,TRBJ2-5,TGTGCCAGCAGCTTACTAGCGGGTAAATACAATGAGCAGTACTTC,CASSLLAGKYNEQYF
-,TRBV19,-,TRBJ2-4,TGTAGCGCAAACATTCAGTACTTC,CSANIQYF
TRBD1,TRBV7-2,few,TRBJ2-5,TGTGCCAGCAGCTTAGAGATTCTTCGTCCGGGACAGCAAGAGACCCAGTACTTC,CASSLEILRPGQQETQYF
-,TRBV9,once,TRBJ2-3,TGTGCCAGCAGCCTCCGGGCAGGGTTCAGCACAGATACGCAGTATTTT,CASSLRAGFSTDTQYF
TRBD1,TRBV6-1,few,TRBJ2-1,TGTGCCAGCAAAACCCCGGGACAGCCATACAATGAGCAGTTCTTC,CASKTPGQPYNEQFF
-,TRBV15,-,TRBJ2-1,TGTGCCACCAGCAGAGATTGGGAGCCTGAGCAGTTCTTC,CATSRDWEPEQFF
-,TRBV6-2/TRBV6-3,-,TRBJ2-7,TGTGCCAGCACCACCCGGTTGCGTAGGGAGCAGTACTTC,CASTTRLRREQYF
-,TRBV6-5,few,TRBJ2-7,TGTGCCAGCAGTTACTCCCGGGACGGACGATCCTACGAGCAGTACTTC,CASSYSRDGRSYEQYF
TRBD1,TRBV6-1,-,TRBJ1-2,TGTGCCAGCAGGGGACAGGGAGATAACTATGGCTACACCTTC,CASRGQGDNYGYTF
-,TRBV20-1,-,TRBJ1-2,TGCAGTGCTAACCAGCCGGTAGGGCTCTATGGCTACACCTTC,CSANQPVGLYGYTF
-,TRBV20-1,few,TRBJ1-1,TGCAGTGCTAGGAATTGGGGGAGGTCAGAACGGAACACTGAAGCTTTCTTT,CSARNWGRSERNTEAFF
-,TRBV7-9,many,TRBJ2-5,TGTGCCAGCAGTTCCGGGTTCCAAGAGACCCAGTACTTC,CASSSGFQETQYF
-,TRBV6-5,-,TRBJ2-7,TGTGCCAGCAGTTCGAGACAGAGGGTAAATTCCGAGCAGTACTTC,CASSSRQRVNSEQYF
-,TRBV3-1,-,TRBJ2-4,TGTGCCAGCAGCCAAGGAGGAACGGGGGCCAAAAACATTCAGTACTTC,CASSQGGTGAKNIQYF
-,TRBV6-2/TRBV6-3,once,TRBJ2-1,TGTGCCAGCAGCCTAAGCCTCCTCGAAGGGAATGGGCAGTTCTTC,CASSLSLLEGNGQFF
-,TRBV7-9,few,TRBJ1-2,TGTGCCAGCAGCTTAGACAGGGTCAGAGCTAACTATGGCTACACCTTC,CASSLDRVRANYGYTF
TRBD1,TRBV6-5,-,TRBJ1-2,TGTACCAGCAAAGACAGGGGATGCGGCTACACCTTC,CTSKDRGCGYTF
-,TRBV4-3,-,TRBJ2-2,TGCGCCTGCAGCCAAGATGTTGACACCGGGGAGCTGTTTTTT,CACSQDVDTGELFF
-,TRBV7-2,-,TRBJ1-1,TGTGCCAGCAGCTGGTATAGGGGAACTGAAGCTTTCTTT,CASSWYRGTEAFF
TRBD1,TRBV3-1,once,TRBJ1-2,TGTGCCAGCAGCCAATGGGGGGACAGTCCCGTCTATGGCTACACCTTC,CASSQWGDSPVYGYTF
-,TRBV20-1,-,TRBJ2-1,TGCAGTGCTAAGATTTTCAGGCTCTCCTACAATGAGCAGTTCTTC,CSAKIFRLSYNEQFF
TRBD1,TRBV7-3,-,TRBJ2-1,TGTGCCAGCAGCTCCTATCCGACAGGGTCCAATGAGCAGTTCTTC,CASSSYPTGSNEQFF
-,TRBV20-1,once,TRBJ2-7,TGCAGTGCTAGGATAGATACCTACGAGCAGTACTTC,CSARIDTYEQYF